This TCR beta chain originates from a study of OX40 agonist ivuxolimab in advanced cancers. Study summary: Patients received ivuxolimab, an agonistic anti-OX40 (CD134) antibody. The diagnoses of dose-escalation patients were hepatocellular carcinoma, melanoma, renal cell or head and neck cancer.

The assay was immunoSEQ multiplex PCR, and TCRdb's table has in-frame clones only and misses some. The sample holds some 45,000 clones, 75% to 90% seen once. Comment on this clone: Its matching antigen is unknown.

J was trimmed by 7 bases and V by 5 bases; bases with no gene match: 9. CDR3 length: 15 residues. Germline lookup yields CDR1 SGHAT and CDR2 FQNNGV. Study-wide findings and caveats: Antigens targeted by the expanded peripheral T cells were not determined.

The source material was CD4+ or CD8+ T cells sorted from blood, sampled in a trial of the OX40 agonist ivuxolimab. The chain is built from TRBV11-2 and TRBJ2-1; 9 nucleotides match TRBD2. This sequence originates from an adult with an advanced solid tumor such as melanoma, head and neck, liver or kidney cancer. The CDR3 region has the DNA TGTGCCAGCAGCCCACTGGCGGCGGGGGGGAATGAGCAGTTCTTC. Translating it yields CASSPLAAGGNEQFF.